The clone carrying this T cell receptor beta chain was found many times. Its antigen is not known. This specimen belongs to a study of identical twins. Using its own MiXCR run on the 5' RACE reads, TCRdb lists one record per CDR3 protein. The data hold hundreds of thousands of distinct CDR3 sequences, with around 8.3% observed a single time. Germline CDR1 is MDHEN and CDR2 is SYDVKM. There are 14 residues in the CDR3. V dropped 5 bases and J dropped 2 bases, with 12 bases sitting between them. Overall study results and limits: Excess sharing by twins proved weaker in beta out-of-frame sequences. With abundant cord blood beta clonotypes, insertions were fewer; memory repertoires showed no such pattern.

The sample was also linked to a second study, of yellow fever vaccine responses in identical twins. This second study says: Reportedly, the response of twins' T cells to the vaccine seemed partly convergent, partly personalized.

The chain carries TRBV28 and TRBJ1-1; D is possibly TRBD1 (6 bases). The receptor comes from a woman between 18 and 29 years old in good health. Sequenced material: PBMCs. CDR3 DNA sequence: TGTGCCAGCAGTCGCACAGGGTCTAACACTGAAGCTTTCTTT. This gives the protein CASSRTGSNTEAFF.